A single sample is the source of the 17 T cell receptor beta chains below, sequenced in a study of chemoradiotherapy in HPV16-positive cancers. Assay used: immunoSEQ multiplex PCR; TCRdb lists only in-frame clones, some missing. The sample yields about 68,000 clones, approximately 91% seen once. The sequencing here drew on blood, taken from a patient who underwent chemoradiotherapy. The source of these receptors is a human donor with HPV-associated anogenital cancer.

The chain recombines TRBV6-4 with TRBJ2-3; 13 positions match TRBD2. The J segment lost 4 bases and the V segment lost 5 bases, leaving 3 bases of the junction unmatched. From germline, CDR1 is MRHNA and CDR2 SNTAGT. The CDR3 extends over 15 amino acids. The CDR3 nucleotides are TGTGCCAGCAGTAAACTAGCGGGAGGGCCAGATACGCAGTATTTT. Its protein product is CASSKLAGGPDTQYF.

The J gene is TRBJ1-1, the V gene TRBV29-1; a weak D match, TRBD1 (6 bases). The CDR3 totals 16 residues. Deletions cut 5 bases from V and 1 base from J, with 20 bases between. Germline values: CDR1 SQVTM, CDR2 ANQGSEA. The CDR3 bases are TGCAGCGTTAGGGCTCCGGGGGCTATGGGGAACACTGAAGCTTTCTTT. It is translated as CSVRAPGAMGNTEAFF.

The V gene is TRBV29-1, the J gene TRBJ2-7; TRBD2 aligns across 10 bases. The CDR3 is 13 residues long. V shed 6 bases, J shed 2 bases, and the junction held 4 bases outside the gene matches. Germline V CDR1 and CDR2: SQVTM, ANQGSEA. The CDR3 DNA follows: TGCAGCGTAAGAGCGGGAGGGGCCTACGAGCAGTACTTC. Amino acid sequence: CSVRAGGAYEQYF.

This clone came up once. This chain uses TRBV5-4 with TRBJ2-1, with 10 bases matching TRBD1. After removal of 4 bases from V and 4 bases from J, the junction contained 5 bases not matched to a gene. The CDR3 runs to 15 residues. Germline V gene sequence: CDR1 SGHNT, CDR2 YYREEE (reference sequence). The CDR3 here is CASSRGQGEYNEQFF. The DNA for the CDR3 is TGTGCCAGCAGCCGTGGACAGGGGGAATACAATGAGCAGTTCTTC. Complete variable domain (other parts from reference TRBV5-4 and TRBJ2-1): ETGVTQSPTHLIKTRGQQVTLRCSSQSGHNTVSWYQQALGQGPQFIFQYYREEENGRGNFPPRFSGLQFPNYSSELNVNALELDDSALYLCASSRGQGEYNEQFFGPGTRLTVL.

V usage is TRBV5-6 and J usage is TRBJ2-7; 7 nucleotides agree with TRBD2. The ends lost 2 bases at V and 4 bases at J; junction bases unmatched: 6. The CDR3 length is 14 residues. Germline CDR1 and CDR2: SGHDT and YYEEEE. For the CDR3, the DNA is TGTGCCAGCAGCTTCGGGCGGGGGTTTTACGAGCAGTACTTC. Translating it yields CASSFGRGFYEQYF.

This chain links TRBV27 with TRBJ1-1; the D gene is possibly TRBD1 (6 bases). CDR1 MNHEY and CDR2 SMNVEV come from the germline V gene (reference sequence). The germline V and J ends were trimmed by 5 bases and 7 bases, with 17 bases remaining between them. The CDR3 sequence is 14 residues long. The CDR3 loop reads CASSLQGNRFEAFF. The CDR3 region has the DNA TGTGCCAGCAGTCTACAGGGTAATCGGTTTGAAGCTTTCTTT.

This clone was found a few times. This chain uses TRBV27 with TRBJ1-5, with 9 bases aligning to TRBD1. This CDR3 has 18 residues. V gave up 5 bases and J gave up 1 base; unmatched junction bases: 12. From germline, CDR1 is MNHEY and CDR2 SMNVEV (reference sequence). In nucleotides, the CDR3 is TGTGCCAGCAGTCCATGGGGACAGGGCTTAGGGAGCAATCAGCCCCAGCATTTT. Translation: CASSPWGQGLGSNQPQHF.

V and J are TRBV11-3 and TRBJ2-3, with D perhaps TRBD1 or TRBD2 (6 bases each). Germline V gene lookup returns CDR1 SGHNT and CDR2 YENEEA. This CDR3 has 18 residues. The V and J ends lost 2 bases and 6 bases respectively, with 24 bases between them. In nucleotides, the CDR3 is TGTGCCAGCAGCTTACGACAAAACGAACTCTGGGGGGCGGATACGCAGTATTTT. Amino acid sequence: CASSLRQNELWGADTQYF.

The chain couples TRBV27 to TRBJ1-2; tentative D call: TRBD1 (5 bases). The CDR3 is made up of 14 amino acids. V was clipped by 6 bases and J by 4 bases, with 15 bases between them. CDR1 is MNHEY and CDR2 is SMNVEV in the germline V gene (reference sequence). DNA for the CDR3: TGTGCCAGCAGGAAATCAGGGTCGGTCTATGGCTACACCTTC. Its translation is CASRKSGSVYGYTF.

A single count supports this clone. This chain uses TRBV7-2 with TRBJ2-3, with D unresolved. Germline CDR1 and CDR2: SGHTA and FQGNSA. The ends were cut back, 1 base at V and 0 bases at J, with 8 bases in the middle. This CDR3 is built from 15 residues. DNA of the CDR3: TGTGCCAGCAGCTTAGTTCCGGAAAGCACAGATACGCAGTATTTT. This encodes CASSLVPESTDTQYF.

This clone has just one count. The rearrangement joins TRBV7-3 to TRBJ1-1; the D gene is possibly TRBD1 (5 bases). V was cut by 5 bases and J by 2 bases, with 12 bases left in between. The CDR3 sequence is 14 residues long. Germline assignment: CDR1 SGHTA and CDR2 FQGTGA. DNA of the CDR3: TGTGCCAGCAGCCCGGGGGGGATAAACACTGAAGCTTTCTTT. Its translation is CASSPGGINTEAFF.

The chain links TRBV6-5 to TRBJ2-7; 11 nucleotides line up with TRBD2. Germline values: CDR1 MNHEY, CDR2 SVGAGI. J was trimmed by 6 bases and V by 0 bases; bases with no gene match: 4. CDR3 size: 15 residues. DNA of the CDR3: TGTGCCAGCAGTTACTCAGGGCTAGCGGGAGGCGAGCAGTACTTC. Protein product: CASSYSGLAGGEQYF.

The rearrangement uses TRBV7-6 and TRBJ1-3, with D tentatively TRBD1 (5 bases). The germline gives CDR1 SGHVS, CDR2 FNYEAQ. The CDR3 has 15 amino acids. V gave up 1 base and J gave up 3 bases, with 10 bases separating them. CDR3 amino acids: CASSLVSDIGNTIYF. The CDR3 nucleotides are TGTGCCAGCAGCTTAGTATCGGACATTGGAAACACCATATATTTT.

This clone was detected once. The V gene is TRBV19, the J gene TRBJ2-1; TRBD2 matches 10 bases. The CDR3 runs 20 residues. Germline lookup yields CDR1 LNHDA and CDR2 SQIVND (reference sequence). Losses at the gene ends were 11 bases for V and 4 bases for J; bases not matched to a gene: 26. The CDR3: CASHPMGANRGLARYNEQFF. The CDR3 nucleotides read TGTGCCTCACATCCTATGGGGGCTAACCGGGGACTAGCGAGGTACAATGAGCAGTTCTTC.

The CDR3 DNA follows: TGTGCCAGCAGTATGGCGGGGGAAGGAGCTTTCTTT. Encoded protein: CASSMAGEGAFF. The chain recombines TRBV6-1 with TRBJ1-1; tentatively, D is TRBD1 (5 bases). The CDR3 extends over 12 amino acids. The germline V gene encodes CDR1 MNHNS and CDR2 SASEGT. The V end was cut by 5 bases, the J end by 10 bases, with 14 bases between.

The chain couples TRBV27 to TRBJ1-2; a possible D gene is TRBD1 (5 bases). The CDR3 covers 12 residues. From germline, CDR1 is MNHEY and CDR2 SMNVEV (reference sequence). Trimming stripped 6 bases from V and 8 bases from J, with 13 bases between. The CDR3 protein is CASRSGFEGYTF. CDR3 DNA: TGTGCCAGCAGGTCAGGGTTCGAGGGCTACACCTTC.

The chain recombines TRBV28 with TRBJ2-2; D not certain. The V gene's germline CDR1 is MDHEN and CDR2 SYDVKM. The CDR3 extends over 12 amino acids. V gave up 5 bases and J gave up 7 bases, with 8 bases separating them. This CDR3 is CASSLDDGELFF. The CDR3 bases are TGTGCCAGCAGTCTGGATGACGGGGAGCTGTTTTTT.